This is a list of T cell receptor beta chains from one sample in a study of T cell responses to AZD1222 COVID-19 vaccine. Sequenced by immunoSEQ multiplex PCR; TCRdb stores in-frame clones only, minus some. The table has just under 95,000 clones, more than 75% seen once; the top ten hold about 20%. The sequenced sample was peripheral blood, obtained on day 0 of AZD1222 vaccination. All receptors derive from an adult in good health. Both conserved end residues are part of each CDR3. A D gene is named only where the DNA matches it firmly. Expanded clones are given a class, and other clones once, few, many or no size at all.

v_gene	abundance	d_gene	j_gene	CDR3nt	CDR3aa
TRBV30	-	TRBD1	TRBJ2-7	TGTGCCTGGGGACAGGGAAATGGCGAGCAGTACTTC	CAWGQGNGEQYF
TRBV6-1	-	-	TRBJ2-5	TGTGCCAGCAGTGAAGCGACAATGTACCAAGAGACCCAGTACTTC	CASSEATMYQETQYF
TRBV4-2	once	-	TRBJ2-7	TGTGCCAGCAGCCAGCGAACAGGGTCCTACGAGCAGTACTTC	CASSQRTGSYEQYF
TRBV7-2	-	TRBD1	TRBJ2-1	TGTGCCAGCAGCCGTGCGGGACAGGGGTACAATGAGCAGTTCTTC	CASSRAGQGYNEQFF
TRBV13	-	-	TRBJ1-1	TGTGCCAGCAGCCCCGTCCCGGCGATACTTGGAGCTTTCTTT	CASSPVPAILGAFF
TRBV28	-	-	TRBJ2-5	TGTGCCAGCAGTACGGAGACCCAGTACTTC	CASSTETQYF
TRBV30	-	-	TRBJ2-3	TGTGCCTGGACCCTCAGGAGCACAGATACGCAGTATTTT	CAWTLRSTDTQYF
TRBV19	-	-	TRBJ1-3	TGTGCCAGTAGTATGGGGATCGGAAACACCATATATTTT	CASSMGIGNTIYF
TRBV3-1/TRBV3-2	-	TRBD2	TRBJ2-1	TGTGCCAGCAGCCCCACTCCCTGGACTAGCGGGGGGATGGGTGAGCAGTTCTTC	CASSPTPWTSGGMGEQFF
TRBV11-3	-	-	TRBJ2-1	TGTGCCAGCAGCTGGCAAGGGGTGGGAAATGAGCAGTTCTTC	CASSWQGVGNEQFF
TRBV28	-	TRBD2	TRBJ2-7	TGTGCCAGCAGCTCCCCCTCCGGGGGGTCCTACGAGCAGTACTTC	CASSSPSGGSYEQYF
TRBV3-1/TRBV3-2	-	-	TRBJ2-7	TGTGCCAGCAGCCAAGATGTTAGCTTAGGCGAGCAGTACTTC	CASSQDVSLGEQYF
TRBV18	-	-	TRBJ2-2	TGTGCCAGCTCACTACAGGGCTACACCGGGGAGCTGTTTTTT	CASSLQGYTGELFF
TRBV12-3/TRBV12-4	-	TRBD1	TRBJ2-7	TGTGCCAGCAGTGGGACAGGGGTCTACGAGCAGTACTTC	CASSGTGVYEQYF